The rows below give T cell receptor beta chains drawn from one sample of a study of relationships among human T cell subsets. Via MiXCR, TCRdb re-called the multiplex PCR reads, giving one row per CDR3 protein. The sample holds thousands of distinct CDR3 sequences, 50% to 60% seen once. Sequencing used memory T cells sorted from blood. The source of these receptors is a man aged 35-49 years in good health. Each CDR3 is given with its conserved first and last residue. A D gene is named only where the DNA matches it firmly. Size is omitted from some rows. Given values are once, few, many or a class for expanded clones.

cdr3_nt: TGCAGTGCTAGACGCGGATCCAATCAGCCCCAGCATTTT
cdr3_aa: CSARRGSNQPQHF
d_call: -
v_call: TRBV20-1
j_call: TRBJ1-5
clone_size: -

cdr3_nt: TGTGCCAGCAGTTTAAGCGACCGCCATGGGACCCAGTACTTC
cdr3_aa: CASSLSDRHGTQYF
d_call: -
v_call: TRBV28
j_call: TRBJ2-5
clone_size: -

cdr3_nt: TGCAGTGCTAGTTTCCAGCCTTCCTACGAGCAGTACTTC
cdr3_aa: CSASFQPSYEQYF
d_call: -
v_call: TRBV20-1
j_call: TRBJ2-7
clone_size: few

cdr3_nt: TGTGCCAGCAGCTTTTTCTCGGGCTACCAAGAGACCCAGTACTTC
cdr3_aa: CASSFFSGYQETQYF
d_call: -
v_call: TRBV13
j_call: TRBJ2-5
clone_size: few

cdr3_nt: TGTGCCAGTAGTGATCAGGGACAATCAGAGCCCCAGCATTTT
cdr3_aa: CASSDQGQSEPQHF
d_call: -
v_call: TRBV19
j_call: TRBJ1-5
clone_size: -

cdr3_nt: TGCGCCAGCACCAGAGGACAGGACTTTGGGGATACGCAGTATTTT
cdr3_aa: CASTRGQDFGDTQYF
d_call: TRBD1
v_call: TRBV5-1
j_call: TRBJ2-3
clone_size: -

cdr3_nt: TGTGCCAGCAGCTTAGACGGGGGCCTCTACGAGCAGTACTTC
cdr3_aa: CASSLDGGLYEQYF
d_call: -
v_call: TRBV7-9
j_call: TRBJ2-7
clone_size: few

cdr3_nt: TGTGCCAGCAGCCAAACCCGACAGGGCTCCTACGAGCAGTACTTC
cdr3_aa: CASSQTRQGSYEQYF
d_call: TRBD1
v_call: TRBV4-2
j_call: TRBJ2-7
clone_size: few

cdr3_nt: TGCAGCGTCGTCGGCGAAGAGACCCAGTACTTC
cdr3_aa: CSVVGEETQYF
d_call: -
v_call: TRBV29-1
j_call: TRBJ2-5
clone_size: medium-sized

cdr3_nt: TGTGCCAGCAGCGTGACTAGCGGGACAATAGATACGCAGTATTTT
cdr3_aa: CASSVTSGTIDTQYF
d_call: TRBD2
v_call: TRBV7-9
j_call: TRBJ2-3
clone_size: -

cdr3_nt: TGTGCCAGCAGTACTAGCGGGAGGGCCTCGGAGACCCAGTACTTC
cdr3_aa: CASSTSGRASETQYF
d_call: TRBD2
v_call: TRBV27
j_call: TRBJ2-5
clone_size: -

cdr3_nt: TGTGCCAGCAGCGTTAGAGCCCACAATGAGCAGTTCTTC
cdr3_aa: CASSVRAHNEQFF
d_call: -
v_call: TRBV7-8
j_call: TRBJ2-1
clone_size: few

cdr3_nt: TGTGCCAGCAGTTCCCGATTCGGGGGGCAGACAGATACGCAGTATTTT
cdr3_aa: CASSSRFGGQTDTQYF
d_call: -
v_call: TRBV27
j_call: TRBJ2-3
clone_size: -

cdr3_nt: TGTGCCATCAGTGACAGGGCCTCTGGGGCCAACGTCCTGACTTTC
cdr3_aa: CAISDRASGANVLTF
d_call: -
v_call: TRBV10-3
j_call: TRBJ2-6
clone_size: -

cdr3_nt: TGTGCCAGCAGTTCCCGGGGAGAGACCCAGTACTTC
cdr3_aa: CASSSRGETQYF
d_call: -
v_call: TRBV27
j_call: TRBJ2-5
clone_size: -